Each of the 30 T cell receptor beta chains below was sequenced from the same sample in a study of T cell responses to AZD1222 COVID-19 vaccine. Libraries were prepared by immunoSEQ multiplex PCR; TCRdb keeps only in-frame clonotypes and omits some of them. The sample consists of 150,000 to 190,000 clones, around nine tenths of them appearing once. Sequenced material: peripheral blood, taken after recovery from COVID-19. Receptor source: an adult who had recovered from COVID-19.

The chain couples TRBV6-5 to TRBJ1-6; D may be TRBD1 (6 bases). This CDR3 is 14 amino acids long. Trimming removed 6 bases at V and 7 bases at J, with 13 bases between. Germline assignment: CDR1 MNHEY and CDR2 SVGAGI. The DNA for the CDR3 is TGTGCCAGCAGCCCCCCTGACAGGAATTCACCCCTCCACTTT. Translation: CASSPPDRNSPLHF.

Of note for this clone: Germline is not matched at one junction end, which may reflect a read error. The chain recombines TRBV3-1 (or the pseudogene TRBV3-2) with TRBJ1-1, with no clear D. Germline CDR1 and CDR2: LGHDT and YNNKEL (reference sequence). The length of the CDR3 is 12 residues. CDR3 protein: CASNQGQTGTFF. The CDR3 coding sequence is TGTGCCAGCAACCAAGGGCAGACGGGGACTTTCTTT.

The chain joins TRBV29-1 to TRBJ1-1, with D uncertain. Germline lookup yields CDR1 SQVTM and CDR2 ANQGSEA. With 6 bases removed from V and 0 bases from J, the gap between germline ends came to 11 bases. The CDR3 spans 13 residues. Here the CDR3 reads CSVLTDLNTEAFF. In nucleotides, the CDR3 is TGCAGCGTCCTGACCGACTTGAACACTGAAGCTTTCTTT.

The chain uses TRBV29-1 and TRBJ1-2; 7 bases line up with TRBD1. CDR3 length equals 11 residues. The V and J ends lost 6 bases and 6 bases, in that order; junction bases with no gene match: 4. Germline V gene lookup returns CDR1 SQVTM and CDR2 ANQGSEA. The CDR3 region is CSVRGGDGYTF. The CDR3, as DNA: TGCAGCGTCAGGGGGGGGGATGGCTACACCTTC.

The CDR3 sequence: CASSPGTGGVHEQFF. The CDR3 bases are TGTGCCAGCAGCCCAGGGACCGGCGGGGTGCATGAGCAGTTCTTC. The chain has TRBV4-2 and TRBJ2-1; possibly TRBD2 for D (6 bases). The CDR3 has 15 residues. Germline V gives CDR1 LGHNA, CDR2 YNFKEQ. The V end was cut by 4 bases, the J end by 8 bases, with 18 bases between.

The CDR3 protein is CASSMDGFGPSGNTIYF. The CDR3 region has the DNA TGTGCCAGTAGTATGGATGGATTCGGGCCCTCTGGAAACACCATATATTTT. The chain uses TRBV19 and TRBJ1-3, with unresolved D. Trimming cost V 3 bases and J 0 bases, with 15 bases left between them. CDR3 length: 17 amino acids. From germline, CDR1 is LNHDA and CDR2 SQIVND (reference sequence).

This chain uses TRBV19 with TRBJ2-2, with D perhaps TRBD1 (6 bases). V was cut by 5 bases and J by 7 bases, with 11 bases left in between. CDR1 and CDR2 (germline): LNHDA, SQIVND (reference sequence). This CDR3 is built from 13 residues. This chain's CDR3 is CASSALGGGELFF. The CDR3 DNA follows: TGTGCCAGTAGTGCCCTAGGGGGCGGGGAGCTGTTTTTT.

This chain links TRBV28 with TRBJ1-5; D ambiguous. Germline V gives CDR1 MDHEN, CDR2 SYDVKM. This CDR3 has 14 amino acids. Trimming shortened V by 7 bases and J by 2 bases, and 12 bases separated the two germline ends. The CDR3 protein is CASTLFAGNQPQHF. Written as DNA, the CDR3 is TGTGCCAGCACCCTCTTCGCAGGCAATCAGCCCCAGCATTTT. The full variable domain, in which reference TRBV28 and TRBJ1-5 provide the parts outside the CDR3, is DVKVTQSSRYLVKRTGEKVFLECVQDMDHENMFWYRQDPGLGLRLIYFSYDVKMKEKGDIPEGYSVSREKKERFSLILESASTNQTSMYLCASTLFAGNQPQHFGDGTRLSIL.

This rearrangement joins TRBV19 to TRBJ1-5; TRBD1 aligns across 7 bases. V shed 5 bases, J shed 3 bases, and the junction held 7 bases outside the gene matches. The CDR3 loop spans 15 amino acids. The germline CDR1 and CDR2 sequences are LNHDA and SQIVND (reference sequence). CDR3 coding DNA: TGTGCCAGTAGTGCTCAGGGGGTTGACAATCAGCCCCAGCATTTT. Encoded protein: CASSAQGVDNQPQHF.

Notes on this clone: Other nucleotide sequences in the sample specify the same CDR3. The chain employs TRBV7-2 and TRBJ1-1; TRBD1 matches 8 bases. Per germline, CDR1 SGHTA and CDR2 FQGNSA. The CDR3 totals 13 residues. The ends lost 3 bases at V and 3 bases at J; junction bases unmatched: 0. The CDR3 here is CASSLDRDTEAFF. As DNA, the CDR3 is TGTGCCAGCAGCTTGGACAGGGACACTGAAGCTTTCTTT.

The chain joins TRBV15 to TRBJ2-3; TRBD2 agrees at 7 bases. The germline V gene has CDR1 LNHNV and CDR2 YYDKDF (reference sequence). The trim removed 0 bases at V and 6 bases at J, leaving 6 bases unmatched. CDR3 length: 15 residues. CDR3 residues: CATSRDLVGGDTQYF. CDR3 DNA sequence: TGTGCCACCAGCAGAGATCTTGTGGGGGGGGATACGCAGTATTTT.

This chain connects TRBV2 to TRBJ2-4; D uncertain. Trimming removed 4 bases at V and 4 bases at J, with 5 bases between. The CDR3 is made up of 12 amino acids. Germline V gene lookup returns CDR1 SNHLY and CDR2 FYNNEI. In nucleotides, the CDR3 is TGTGCCAGCAGTGTAGGAAAAAACATTCAGTACTTC. It translates to CASSVGKNIQYF. The full variable domain, with the rest looked up from reference TRBV2 and TRBJ2-4, is EPEVTQTPSHQVTQMGQEVILRCVPISNHLYFYWYRQILGQKVEFLVSFYNNEISEKSEIFDDQFSVERPDGSNFTLKIRSTKLEDSAMYFCASSVGKNIQYFGAGTRLSVL.

The count of this clone is one. This chain connects TRBV9 to TRBJ2-7, with TRBD2 matching over 7 bases. V lost 0 bases, J lost 1 base, and 4 bases stayed unmatched. This CDR3 spans 15 amino acids. The germline gives CDR1 SGDLS, CDR2 YYNGEE. The CDR3 DNA reads as TGTGCCAGCAGCGTAGCCAGCGGGGAGTCCTACGAGCAGTACTTC. This gives the protein CASSVASGESYEQYF.

This chain connects TRBV5-1 to TRBJ2-3; 7 nucleotides line up with TRBD2. V was clipped by 1 base and J by 2 bases; unmatched bases: 7. The germline gives CDR1 SGHRS, CDR2 YFSETQ. The CDR3 is made up of 16 amino acids. Here the CDR3 DNA reads TGCGCCAGCAGCTTGTTCGGGGGAGGGACCACAGATACGCAGTATTTT. It encodes CASSLFGGGTTDTQYF.

J is TRBJ2-1 and V is TRBV4-1, with a tentative D call TRBD2 (5 bases). Trimming pared 6 bases from V and 0 bases from J, leaving 15 bases between. This CDR3 spans 16 amino acids. CDR1 is MGHRA, CDR2 YSYEKL, per germline. CDR3 amino acids: CASRDLGSSSYNEQFF. The CDR3, as DNA: TGCGCCAGCAGGGACTTAGGGAGTAGCTCCTACAATGAGCAGTTCTTC.

The V gene is TRBV5-4, the J gene TRBJ2-1; perhaps TRBD1 as D (5 bases). The V end was cut by 4 bases, the J end by 0 bases, with 11 bases between. Germline V gives CDR1 SGHNT, CDR2 YYREEE (reference sequence). The CDR3 covers 15 residues. DNA for the CDR3: TGTGCCAGCAGCCCGGACAAGAGCTCCTACAATGAGCAGTTCTTC. The encoded protein is CASSPDKSSYNEQFF.

The CDR3 bases are TGTGCCAGCAGTGTATTTGGGACAGGGAAGCCAGATACGCAGTATTTT. Its protein is CASSVFGTGKPDTQYF. This sequence joins TRBV6-4 and TRBJ2-3, with 9 bases that match TRBD1. Per the germline V gene, CDR1 is MRHNA and CDR2 is SNTAGT. The CDR3 loop spans 16 amino acids. Losses at the gene ends were 4 bases for V and 4 bases for J; bases not matched to a gene: 9.

A few counts support this clone. The chain combines TRBV19 with TRBJ2-5; 10 nucleotides line up with TRBD1. The germline V gene has CDR1 LNHDA and CDR2 SQIVND (reference sequence). With V trimmed by 5 bases and J by 3 bases, 3 bases remained unmatched. The CDR3 consists of 14 residues. Written as DNA, the CDR3 is TGTGCCAGTAGTTCTGGGACAGGGGAAGAGACCCAGTACTTC. Protein: CASSSGTGEETQYF.

V and J are TRBV4-2 and TRBJ2-2, with TRBD2 matching over 9 bases. J was trimmed by 5 bases and V by 0 bases; bases with no gene match: 4. The CDR3 is 16 residues long. Germline V gives CDR1 LGHNA, CDR2 YNFKEQ. The DNA of the CDR3 is TGTGCCAGCAGCCAAGATCTGGCGGGGGGGACCGGGGAGCTGTTTTTT. Protein product: CASSQDLAGGTGELFF.

The chain is built from TRBV18 and TRBJ2-1, with 10 bases that match TRBD2. Germline CDR1 is KGHSH and CDR2 is LQKENI. This CDR3 contains 16 residues. Losses at the gene ends were 1 base for V and 5 bases for J; bases not matched to a gene: 5. The CDR3 coding sequence is TGTGCCAGCTCACCACTGGGTAGCGGGGGGAACAATGAGCAGTTCTTC. It yields the protein CASSPLGSGGNNEQFF.

V gene TRBV6-6 combines with J gene TRBJ2-1, with D unresolved. CDR1 is MNHNY and CDR2 is SVGAGI in the germline V gene (reference sequence). V lost 0 bases and J lost 10, with 7 bases in between. This CDR3 region has 12 residues. CDR3 sequence reads: CASSYSGREQFF. Written as DNA, the CDR3 is TGTGCCAGCAGTTACTCCGGACGGGAGCAGTTCTTC.

Only one count was recorded for this clone. The rearrangement joins TRBV2 to TRBJ2-7; the match to TRBD1 covers 9 bases. The V segment lost 5 bases and the J segment 2 bases; nucleotides outside the gene matches: 7. The CDR3 has 15 residues. Germline V gene sequence: CDR1 SNHLY, CDR2 FYNNEI. CDR3 in DNA: TGTGCCAGCAGTCCCGAGAACAGGGGGCCCTACGAGCAGTACTTC. Translating gives CASSPENRGPYEQYF.

The chain has TRBV4-2 and TRBJ2-3; 7 nucleotides line up with TRBD1. V lost 1 base to trimming and J lost 0 bases; unmatched junction nucleotides: 4. Germline loops: CDR1 LGHNA, CDR2 YNFKEQ. The CDR3 runs to 16 residues. In DNA, the CDR3 is TGTGCCAGCAGCCAAGCTCCACAGGGGAGCACAGATACGCAGTATTTT. Protein: CASSQAPQGSTDTQYF.

The chain links TRBV7-9 to TRBJ2-1; TRBD2 matches at 10 bases. CDR1 is SEHNR, CDR2 FQNEAQ, per germline (reference sequence). Trimming cost V 3 bases and J 10 bases; bases outside gene matches: 12. The length of the CDR3 is 16 residues. The CDR3 loop reads CASSFTTSGRPREQFF. CDR3 DNA sequence: TGTGCCAGCAGCTTCACGACTAGCGGGCGACCCCGGGAGCAGTTCTTC.

The genes are TRBV5-4 and TRBJ1-1, with 9 nucleotides matching TRBD1. Germline-derived CDR1 and CDR2 are SGHNT and YYREEE (reference sequence). The junction had 7 bases not matched to a gene; V was cut back by 4 bases and J by 0 bases. CDR3 length equals 16 residues. The CDR3 sequence: CASSVDRGRMNTEAFF. The CDR3 nucleotides are TGTGCCAGCAGCGTGGACAGGGGCCGCATGAACACTGAAGCTTTCTTT. The full variable domain, completed using reference TRBV5-4 and TRBJ1-1, is ETGVTQSPTHLIKTRGQQVTLRCSSQSGHNTVSWYQQALGQGPQFIFQYYREEENGRGNFPPRFSGLQFPNYSSELNVNALELDDSALYLCASSVDRGRMNTEAFFGQGTRLTVV.

The chain has TRBV4-1 and TRBJ2-2; 10 bases align to TRBD2. This CDR3 is 18 amino acids long. V shed 0 bases, J shed 0 bases, and the junction held 4 bases outside the gene matches. The V gene's germline CDR1 is MGHRA and CDR2 YSYEKL. The CDR3 DNA sequence: TGCGCCAGCAGCCAAGAGGGGAGCGGGAGGGCGAACACCGGGGAGCTGTTTTTT. Amino acids: CASSQEGSGRANTGELFF.

Only one count was recorded for this clone. The chain uses TRBV24-1 and TRBJ2-7; 8 nucleotides align to TRBD1. The germline V gene has CDR1 KGHDR and CDR2 SFDVKD. With V trimmed by 3 bases and J by 6 bases, 9 bases remained unmatched. The CDR3 length is 15 residues. CDR3 bases: TGTGCCACCAGTGATCCAGGTCAGGGGGCCGGCGAGCAGTACTTC. This codes for CATSDPGQGAGEQYF.

V and J are TRBV10-2 and TRBJ1-3, with D possibly TRBD1 on 6 matching bases. The CDR3 spans 18 residues. Deletions cut 4 bases from V and 2 bases from J, with 21 bases between. The germline V gene has CDR1 WSHSY and CDR2 SAAADI. The CDR3 spells CASSATLPQGDTGNTIYF. CDR3 in DNA: TGCGCCAGCAGTGCGACCCTACCACAGGGCGACACTGGAAACACCATATATTTT.

This chain connects TRBV4-3 to TRBJ1-5; TRBD1 might be the D (5 bases). The ends were cut back, 0 bases at V and 4 bases at J, with 13 bases in the middle. The CDR3 has 16 amino acids. CDR1 and CDR2 from the germline V gene are LGHNA and YSLEER. CDR3 DNA sequence: TGCGCCAGCAGCCAAGATTGGAGGGACCCTAATCAGCCCCAGCATTTT. It is translated as CASSQDWRDPNQPQHF.

J is TRBJ2-7 and V is TRBV27; D unclear. The V end lost 2 bases, the J end lost 2 bases, and 13 bases lay between the germline ends. CDR3 length: 15 amino acids. Per germline, CDR1 MNHEY and CDR2 SMNVEV (reference sequence). The DNA of the CDR3 is TGTGCCAGCAGTTTAAATATCGGCAGTGCCTACGAGCAGTACTTC. Amino acid sequence: CASSLNIGSAYEQYF.